This entry lists 20 T cell receptor beta chains sequenced from one sample in a study of cytomegalovirus exposure and HLA in healthy donors. The PCR contained 60 Vbeta and 13 Jbeta primers. Only in-frame clones appear in the TCRdb table, and some are missing; sequencing was by immunoSEQ multiplex PCR. The sample has 95,000 to 150,000 clones, about four fifths seen once. The specimen sequenced was PBMCs. The receptors here all came from a female donor in good health and CMV-seropositive.

This chain links TRBV5-4 with TRBJ2-2, with 9 bases matching TRBD1. The CDR3 extends over 14 amino acids. Trimming removed 4 bases from V and 5 bases from J; junction bases left unmatched: 3. CDR1 and CDR2 (germline): SGHNT, YYREEE (reference sequence). CDR3 DNA sequence: TGTGCCAGCAGCAAGGACAGGGGTACCGGGGAGCTGTTTTTT. This gives the protein CASSKDRGTGELFF.

This rearrangement joins TRBV4-3 to TRBJ2-2; TRBD1 matches at 8 bases. The V and J ends lost 3 bases and 6 bases, in that order; junction bases with no gene match: 6. Germline loops: CDR1 LGHNA, CDR2 YSLEER. This CDR3 has 15 amino acids. As DNA, the CDR3 is TGCGCCAGCAGCCAGGGTTGGACAGGGTCCGGGGAGCTGTTTTTT. Protein: CASSQGWTGSGELFF.

The chain employs TRBV30 and TRBJ2-6; possibly TRBD1 for D (6 bases). V was pared by 1 base and J by 2 bases, with 9 bases between. The CDR3 runs 15 residues. Germline V lookup: CDR1 GTSNPN, CDR2 SVGIG (reference sequence). This CDR3 is CAWSAGETGANVLTF. The CDR3 coding sequence is TGTGCCTGGAGTGCAGGGGAAACTGGGGCCAACGTCCTGACTTTC.

The V gene is TRBV30, the J gene TRBJ1-6, with a weak D call TRBD1 (5 bases). Germline V gene sequence: CDR1 GTSNPN, CDR2 SVGIG (reference sequence). V was trimmed by 8 bases and J by 0 bases, leaving 17 bases between them. The CDR3 consists of 16 residues. CDR3 loop: CALREGWSSYNSPLHF. CDR3 coding DNA: TGTGCCCTCAGGGAGGGATGGAGCTCCTATAATTCACCCCTCCACTTT.

This rearrangement joins TRBV19 to TRBJ1-5; the D gene is possibly TRBD1 (5 bases). V gave up 9 bases and J gave up 7 bases, with 13 bases separating them. Germline-derived CDR1 and CDR2 are LNHDA and SQIVND (reference sequence). CDR3 length: 12 amino acids. Here the CDR3 DNA reads TGTGCCAGCCGCCGGGGGGACCAGCCCCAGCATTTT. Its translation: CASRRGDQPQHF.

The chain has TRBV27 and TRBJ1-2; tentative D call: TRBD1 (5 bases). Trimming pared 5 bases from V and 4 bases from J, leaving 14 bases between. CDR1 is MNHEY and CDR2 is SMNVEV in the germline V gene (reference sequence). The CDR3 loop spans 14 amino acids. CDR3 bases: TGTGCCAGCAGTCCACTCGACAGCTTCTATGGCTACACCTTC. Protein: CASSPLDSFYGYTF.

The chain couples TRBV9 to TRBJ2-5, with D possibly matching TRBD2 (6 bases). The length of the CDR3 is 16 residues. Germline loops: CDR1 SGDLS, CDR2 YYNGEE. The V and J ends lost 4 bases and 4 bases respectively, with 20 bases between them. CDR3 residues: CASSTGVESGGETQYF. As DNA, the CDR3 is TGTGCCAGCAGCACGGGGGTGGAATCCGGTGGAGAGACCCAGTACTTC. Using reference TRBV9 and TRBJ2-5 for the parts outside the CDR3, the full variable domain is DSGVTQTPKHLITATGQRVTLRCSPRSGDLSVYWYQQSLDQGLQFLIQYYNGEERAKGNILERFSAQQFPDLHSELNLSSLELGDSALYFCASSTGVESGGETQYFGPGTRLLVL.

This clone has a handful of counts. This chain connects TRBV10-3 to TRBJ1-1, with 11 positions matching TRBD1. CDR1 is ENHRY, CDR2 SYGVKD, per germline. CDR3 length equals 14 residues. The V segment lost 6 bases and the J segment 6 bases; nucleotides outside the gene matches: 6. CDR3 protein: CAIRDRGQSAEAFF. The CDR3 DNA reads TGTGCCATCAGGGACAGGGGGCAATCAGCTGAAGCTTTCTTT.

Only one count was recorded for this clone. V and J are TRBV27 and TRBJ2-7; D gene uncertain. The CDR3 is 15 residues long. Germline V gives CDR1 MNHEY, CDR2 SMNVEV (reference sequence). Deletions cut 5 bases from V and 2 bases from J, with 16 bases between. The CDR3: CASSPSSALPYEQYF. CDR3 nucleotide sequence: TGTGCCAGCAGTCCCAGCAGCGCCCTTCCCTACGAGCAGTACTTC.

The rearrangement links TRBV5-1 to TRBJ2-2, with a weak D call TRBD1 (6 bases). The CDR3 has 14 amino acids. Deletions cut 0 bases from V and 5 bases from J, with 8 bases between. Germline CDR1 SGHRS, CDR2 YFSETQ. CDR3 residues: CASSLAGVTGELFF. The CDR3 nucleotides read TGCGCCAGCAGCTTGGCAGGGGTTACCGGGGAGCTGTTTTTT. The full variable domain, with the rest looked up from reference TRBV5-1 and TRBJ2-2, is KAGVTQTPRYLIKTRGQQVTLSCSPISGHRSVSWYQQTPGQGLQFLFEYFSETQRNKGNFPGRFSGRQFSNSRSEMNVSTLELGDSALYLCASSLAGVTGELFFGEGSRLTVL.

The J gene is TRBJ1-4, the V gene TRBV2; no reliable D call. Trimming removed 2 bases at V and 4 bases at J, with 11 bases between. The CDR3 totals 15 residues. CDR1 and CDR2 (germline): SNHLY, FYNNEI. The CDR3 sequence: CASSESGGYNEKLFF. CDR3 DNA sequence: TGTGCCAGCAGTGAATCAGGCGGGTATAATGAAAAACTGTTTTTT.

This clone was found a few times. The genes are TRBV5-6 and TRBJ2-7, with 7 bases aligning to TRBD1. The ends lost 3 bases at V and 6 bases at J; junction bases unmatched: 6. The germline V gene has CDR1 SGHDT and CDR2 YYEEEE. This CDR3 region has 13 residues. The CDR3 protein is CASSSWDSGEQYF. CDR3 nucleotides: TGTGCCAGCAGCTCGTGGGACAGCGGCGAGCAGTACTTC.

This clone was recorded once. The chain has TRBV7-2 and TRBJ1-6, with D uncertain. Trimming stripped 3 bases from V and 7 bases from J, with 7 bases between. CDR3 size: 13 residues. Germline values: CDR1 SGHTA, CDR2 FQGNSA. DNA of the CDR3: TGTGCCAGCAGCTTGCAGGCAAATTCACCCCTCCACTTT. Translating gives CASSLQANSPLHF.

This chain uses TRBV6-1 with TRBJ2-7, with 7 positions matching TRBD2. The CDR3 length is 15 residues. The V gene's germline CDR1 is MNHNS and CDR2 SASEGT. V gave up 8 bases and J gave up 0 bases; unmatched junction bases: 10. CDR3 in amino acids: CASHWGGSDSYEQYF. In DNA form, the CDR3 reads TGTGCCAGCCACTGGGGGGGGTCCGACTCCTACGAGCAGTACTTC.

The V call is TRBV7-9, the J call TRBJ2-3; D is possibly TRBD2 (6 bases). The V gene lost 4 bases and the J gene lost 4 bases, with 15 bases spanning the gap. There are 15 residues in the CDR3. Germline V gene lookup returns CDR1 SEHNR and CDR2 FQNEAQ (reference sequence). The CDR3 reads CASSWIGGAADTQYF. The CDR3 nucleotides are TGTGCCAGCAGCTGGATTGGCGGGGCCGCAGATACGCAGTATTTT.

This chain connects TRBV2 to TRBJ2-2, with D possibly TRBD1 on 7 matching bases. V was cut by 6 bases and J by 4 bases, with 12 bases left in between. The germline V gene encodes CDR1 SNHLY and CDR2 FYNNEI. This CDR3 has 14 residues. CDR3: CASRGGGGTGELFF. The CDR3, as DNA: TGTGCCAGCAGAGGAGGGGGCGGCACCGGGGAGCTGTTTTTT.

The chain has TRBV27 and TRBJ2-1, with a tentative D call TRBD1 (6 bases). V was clipped by 2 bases and J by 7 bases, with 12 bases between them. This CDR3 region has 14 residues. Germline CDR1 and CDR2: MNHEY and SMNVEV (reference sequence). The CDR3 bases are TGTGCCAGCAGTTTACTCGCCAGGGGTAATGAGCAGTTCTTC. Its translation: CASSLLARGNEQFF.

The chain is built from TRBV18 and TRBJ1-1; the match to TRBD1 covers 9 bases. The CDR3 has 16 amino acids. The ends lost 6 bases at V and 8 bases at J; junction bases unmatched: 16. Germline V CDR1 and CDR2: KGHSH, LQKENI. The CDR3 region is CASSPAVGQGVAEAFF. As DNA, the CDR3 is TGTGCCAGCTCCCCAGCAGTGGGACAGGGAGTAGCCGAAGCTTTCTTT.

The V call is TRBV5-1, the J call TRBJ1-4; D uncertain. Germline-derived CDR1 and CDR2 are SGHRS and YFSETQ. This CDR3 region has 15 residues. Trimming pared 4 bases from V and 6 bases from J, leaving 16 bases between. CDR3: CASSIDGREDEKLFF. CDR3 coding DNA: TGCGCCAGCAGCATTGACGGGAGGGAAGATGAAAAACTGTTTTTT.

A note on this clone: Additional DNA sequences in this sample encode the identical CDR3. The CDR3 is CASSLAGQYEQYF. The CDR3 bases are TGTGCCAGCAGCTTGGCCGGACAGTACGAGCAGTACTTC. The chain links TRBV7-9 to TRBJ2-7; D possibly corresponds to TRBD1 (6 bases). Germline V gene sequence: CDR1 SEHNR, CDR2 FQNEAQ (reference sequence). Trimming left V 3 bases short and J 4 bases short, with 10 bases between. This CDR3 contains 13 residues.